Here is one T cell receptor beta chain with its context. Its matching antigen is unknown. This sample was taken from a study of cytomegalovirus exposure and HLA in healthy donors. Germline assignment: CDR1 SGHDN and CDR2 FVKESK. The CDR3 contains 14 residues. V was trimmed by 1 base and J by 3 bases, leaving 9 bases between them. Primers included in the PCR were 60 Vbeta and 13 Jbeta primers. Generated by immunoSEQ multiplex PCR, the TCRdb table keeps only in-frame clones and is missing some. The sample lists 240,000 or so clones; more than 75% were seen once. Findings and limits, study-wide: As a later analysis showed, a missense DCLRE1C variant was linked to trimming of TCR beta V- and J-genes.

The chain carries TRBV14 and TRBJ1-1; D is unresolved. Sequencing used PBMCs. The clonotype originates from a woman between 35 and 50 years old in good health and CMV-seropositive. In DNA, the CDR3 is TGTGCCAGCAGCCAAGTGCTGGGCCACACTGAAGCTTTCTTT. It translates to CASSQVLGHTEAFF.